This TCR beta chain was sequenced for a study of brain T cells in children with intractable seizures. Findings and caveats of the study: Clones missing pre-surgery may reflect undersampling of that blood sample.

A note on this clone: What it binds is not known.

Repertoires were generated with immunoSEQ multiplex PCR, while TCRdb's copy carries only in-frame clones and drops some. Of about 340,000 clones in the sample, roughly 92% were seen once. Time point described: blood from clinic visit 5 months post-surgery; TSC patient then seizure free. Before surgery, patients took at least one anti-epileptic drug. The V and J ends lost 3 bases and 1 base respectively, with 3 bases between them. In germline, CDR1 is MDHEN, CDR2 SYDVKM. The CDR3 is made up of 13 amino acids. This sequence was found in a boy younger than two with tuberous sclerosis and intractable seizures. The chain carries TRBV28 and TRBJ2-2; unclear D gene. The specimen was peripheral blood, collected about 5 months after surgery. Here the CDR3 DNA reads TGTGCCAGCAGTTTCCAGAACACCGGGGAGCTGTTTTTT. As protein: CASSFQNTGELFF.